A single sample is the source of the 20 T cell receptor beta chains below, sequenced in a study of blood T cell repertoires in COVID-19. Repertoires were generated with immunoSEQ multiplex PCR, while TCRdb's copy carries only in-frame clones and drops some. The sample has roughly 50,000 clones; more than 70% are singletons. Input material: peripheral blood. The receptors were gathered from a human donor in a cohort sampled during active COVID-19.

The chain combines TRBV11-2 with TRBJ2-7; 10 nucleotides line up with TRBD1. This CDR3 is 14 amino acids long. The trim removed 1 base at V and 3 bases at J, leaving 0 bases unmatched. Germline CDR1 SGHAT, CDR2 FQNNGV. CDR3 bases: TGTGCCAGCAGCTTAGGGACAGGGGGCTACGAGCAGTACTTC. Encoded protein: CASSLGTGGYEQYF. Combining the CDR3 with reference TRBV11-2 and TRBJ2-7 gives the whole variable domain EAGVAQSPRYKIIEKRQSVAFWCNPISGHATLYWYQQILGQGPKLLIQFQNNGVVDDSQLPKDRFSAERLKGVDSTLKIQPAKLEDSAVYLCASSLGTGGYEQYFGPGTRLTVT.

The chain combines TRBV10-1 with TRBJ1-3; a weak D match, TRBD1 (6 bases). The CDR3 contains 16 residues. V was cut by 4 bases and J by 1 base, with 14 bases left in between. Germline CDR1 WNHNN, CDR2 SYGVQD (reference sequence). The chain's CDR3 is CASSAGVPHSGNTIYF. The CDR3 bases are TGCGCCAGCAGTGCAGGGGTGCCTCATTCTGGAAACACCATATATTTT.

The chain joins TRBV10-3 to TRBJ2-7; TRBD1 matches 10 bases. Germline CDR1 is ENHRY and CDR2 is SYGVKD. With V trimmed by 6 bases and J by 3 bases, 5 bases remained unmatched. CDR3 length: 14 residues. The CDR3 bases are TGTGCCATCAGCCCCGGGACAGGGGTCTACGAGCAGTACTTC. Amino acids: CAISPGTGVYEQYF.

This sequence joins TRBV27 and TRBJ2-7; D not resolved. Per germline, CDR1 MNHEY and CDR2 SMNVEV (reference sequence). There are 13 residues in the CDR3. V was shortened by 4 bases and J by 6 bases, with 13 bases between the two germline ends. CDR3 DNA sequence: TGTGCCAGCAGTTCCAGCCCTAGTTCCGAGCAGTACTTC. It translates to CASSSSPSSEQYF.

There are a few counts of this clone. CDR3 residues: CSVERQSEETQYF. The CDR3 DNA reads TGCAGCGTTGAAAGACAGTCCGAAGAGACCCAGTACTTC. J is TRBJ2-5 and V is TRBV29-1; D possibly corresponds to TRBD1 (5 bases). The CDR3 has 13 residues. Germline CDR1 is SQVTM and CDR2 is ANQGSEA. The V end was cut by 2 bases, the J end by 3 bases, with 10 bases between.

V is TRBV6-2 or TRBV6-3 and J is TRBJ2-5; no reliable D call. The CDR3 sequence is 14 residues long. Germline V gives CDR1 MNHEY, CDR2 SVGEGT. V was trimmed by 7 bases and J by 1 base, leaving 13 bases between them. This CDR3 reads CASTPTVAQETQYF. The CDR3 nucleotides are TGTGCCAGCACCCCGACGGTAGCCCAAGAGACCCAGTACTTC.

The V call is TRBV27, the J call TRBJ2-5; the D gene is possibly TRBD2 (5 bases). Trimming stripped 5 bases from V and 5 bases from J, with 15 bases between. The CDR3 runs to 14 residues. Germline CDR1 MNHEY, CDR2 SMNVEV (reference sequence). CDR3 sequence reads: CASSGPSGKETQYF. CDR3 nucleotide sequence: TGTGCCAGCAGTGGACCGTCGGGAAAGGAGACCCAGTACTTC.

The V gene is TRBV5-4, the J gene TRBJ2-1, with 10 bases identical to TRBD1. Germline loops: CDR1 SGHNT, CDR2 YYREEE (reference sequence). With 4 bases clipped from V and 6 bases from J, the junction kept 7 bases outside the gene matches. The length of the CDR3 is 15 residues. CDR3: CASSGTGVRFNEQFF. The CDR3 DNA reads TGTGCCAGCAGCGGGACAGGGGTAAGGTTCAATGAGCAGTTCTTC.

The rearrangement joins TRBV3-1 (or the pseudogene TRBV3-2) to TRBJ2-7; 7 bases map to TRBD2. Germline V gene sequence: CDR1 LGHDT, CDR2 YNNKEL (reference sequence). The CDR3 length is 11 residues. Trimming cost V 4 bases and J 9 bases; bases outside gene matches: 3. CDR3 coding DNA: TGTGCCAGCAGCCCCACGGGGGGGCAGTACTTC. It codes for CASSPTGGQYF.

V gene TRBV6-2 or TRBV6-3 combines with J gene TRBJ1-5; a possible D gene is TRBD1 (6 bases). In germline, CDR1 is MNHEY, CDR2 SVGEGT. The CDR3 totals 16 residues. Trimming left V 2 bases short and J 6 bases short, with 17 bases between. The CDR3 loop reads CASSYPGRGLSQPQHF. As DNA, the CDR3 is TGTGCCAGCAGTTACCCCGGCAGGGGATTGTCTCAGCCCCAGCATTTT.

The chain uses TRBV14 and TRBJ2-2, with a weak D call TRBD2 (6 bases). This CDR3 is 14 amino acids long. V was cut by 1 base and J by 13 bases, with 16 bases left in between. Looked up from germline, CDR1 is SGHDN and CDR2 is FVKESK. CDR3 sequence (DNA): TGTGCCAGCAGCCAAGCAACGGTACCGGAGGGGCTGTTTTTT. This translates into CASSQATVPEGLFF.

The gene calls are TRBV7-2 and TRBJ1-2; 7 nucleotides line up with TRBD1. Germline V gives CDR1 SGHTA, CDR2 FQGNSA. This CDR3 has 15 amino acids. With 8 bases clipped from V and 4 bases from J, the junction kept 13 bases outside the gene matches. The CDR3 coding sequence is TGTGCCAGCCCATTTCGACAGGGCAAGGGCTATGGCTACACCTTC. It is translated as CASPFRQGKGYGYTF. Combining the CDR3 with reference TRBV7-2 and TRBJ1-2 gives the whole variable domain GAGVSQSPSNKVTEKGKDVELRCDPISGHTALYWYRQSLGQGLEFLIYFQGNSAPDKSGLPSDRFSAERTGGSVSTLTIQRTQQEDSAVYLCASPFRQGKGYGYTFGSGTRLTVV.

CDR3 protein: CASSQSHRDSLGLNTGELFF. CDR3 nucleotide sequence: TGTGCCAGCAGCCAAAGTCACCGGGACAGTCTCGGGCTGAACACCGGGGAGCTGTTTTTT. V usage is TRBV14 and J usage is TRBJ2-2; 7 positions match TRBD1. This CDR3 region has 20 residues. The ends lost 2 bases at V and 1 base at J; junction bases unmatched: 16. The germline gives CDR1 SGHDN, CDR2 FVKESK.

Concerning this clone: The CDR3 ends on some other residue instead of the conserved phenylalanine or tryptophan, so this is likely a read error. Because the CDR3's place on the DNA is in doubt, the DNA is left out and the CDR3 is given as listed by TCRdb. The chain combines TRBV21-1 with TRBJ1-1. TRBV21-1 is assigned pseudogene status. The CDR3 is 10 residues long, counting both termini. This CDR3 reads CASSKVSAGI.

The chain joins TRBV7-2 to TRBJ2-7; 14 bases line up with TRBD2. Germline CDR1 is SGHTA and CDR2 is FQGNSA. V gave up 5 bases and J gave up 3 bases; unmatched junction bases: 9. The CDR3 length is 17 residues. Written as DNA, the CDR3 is TGTGCCAGCAGCCAAACCGGGACTAGCGGGGGATTCTACGAGCAGTACTTC. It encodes CASSQTGTSGGFYEQYF.

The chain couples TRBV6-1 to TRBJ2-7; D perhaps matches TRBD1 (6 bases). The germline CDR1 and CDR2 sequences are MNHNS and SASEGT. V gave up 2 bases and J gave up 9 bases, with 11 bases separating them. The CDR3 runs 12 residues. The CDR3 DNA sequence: TGTGCCAGCAGTGAACAGGGGCGCGGGCAGTACTTC. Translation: CASSEQGRGQYF.

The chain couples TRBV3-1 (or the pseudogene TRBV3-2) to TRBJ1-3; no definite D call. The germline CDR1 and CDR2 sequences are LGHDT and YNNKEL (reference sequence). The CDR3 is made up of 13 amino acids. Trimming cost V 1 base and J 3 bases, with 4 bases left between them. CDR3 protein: CASSQAVGNTIYF. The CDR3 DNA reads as TGTGCCAGCAGCCAAGCCGTTGGAAACACCATATATTTT.

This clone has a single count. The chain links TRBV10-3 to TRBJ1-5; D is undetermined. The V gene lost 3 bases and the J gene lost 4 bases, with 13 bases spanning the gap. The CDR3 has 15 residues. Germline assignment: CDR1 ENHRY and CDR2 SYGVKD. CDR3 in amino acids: CAISDEGSTNQPQHF. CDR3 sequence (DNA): TGTGCCATCAGTGATGAGGGTAGTACGAATCAGCCCCAGCATTTT.

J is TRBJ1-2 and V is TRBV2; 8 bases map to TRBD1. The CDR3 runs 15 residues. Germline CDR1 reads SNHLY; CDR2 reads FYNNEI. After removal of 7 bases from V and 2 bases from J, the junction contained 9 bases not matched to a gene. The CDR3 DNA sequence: TGTGCCAGCAAGGGCCAGGGGGCAATGAACTATGGCTACACCTTC. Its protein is CASKGQGAMNYGYTF.

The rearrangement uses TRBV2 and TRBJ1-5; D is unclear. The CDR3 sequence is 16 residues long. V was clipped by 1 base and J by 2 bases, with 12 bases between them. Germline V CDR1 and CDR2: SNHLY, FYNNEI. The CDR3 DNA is TGTGCCAGCAGTGAAGTGCGGGGAGCGGGCAATCAGCCCCAGCATTTT. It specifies CASSEVRGAGNQPQHF.